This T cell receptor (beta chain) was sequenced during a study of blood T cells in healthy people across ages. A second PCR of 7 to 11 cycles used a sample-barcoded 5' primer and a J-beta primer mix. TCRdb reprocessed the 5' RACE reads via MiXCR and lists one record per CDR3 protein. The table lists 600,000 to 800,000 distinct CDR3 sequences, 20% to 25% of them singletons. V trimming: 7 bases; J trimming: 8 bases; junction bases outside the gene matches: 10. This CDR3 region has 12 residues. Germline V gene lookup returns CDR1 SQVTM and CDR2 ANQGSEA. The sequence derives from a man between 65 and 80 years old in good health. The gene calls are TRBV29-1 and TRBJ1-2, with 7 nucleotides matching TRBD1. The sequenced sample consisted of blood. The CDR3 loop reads CSAGDSKGGYTF. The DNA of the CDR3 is TGCAGCGCCGGGGACAGCAAGGGGGGCTACACCTTC. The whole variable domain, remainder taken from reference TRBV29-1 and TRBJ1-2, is SAVISQKPSRDICQRGTSLTIQCQVDSQVTMMFWYRQQPGQSLTLIATANQGSEATYESGFVIDKFPISRPNLTFSTLTVSNMSPEDSSIYLCSAGDSKGGYTFGSGTRLTVV.